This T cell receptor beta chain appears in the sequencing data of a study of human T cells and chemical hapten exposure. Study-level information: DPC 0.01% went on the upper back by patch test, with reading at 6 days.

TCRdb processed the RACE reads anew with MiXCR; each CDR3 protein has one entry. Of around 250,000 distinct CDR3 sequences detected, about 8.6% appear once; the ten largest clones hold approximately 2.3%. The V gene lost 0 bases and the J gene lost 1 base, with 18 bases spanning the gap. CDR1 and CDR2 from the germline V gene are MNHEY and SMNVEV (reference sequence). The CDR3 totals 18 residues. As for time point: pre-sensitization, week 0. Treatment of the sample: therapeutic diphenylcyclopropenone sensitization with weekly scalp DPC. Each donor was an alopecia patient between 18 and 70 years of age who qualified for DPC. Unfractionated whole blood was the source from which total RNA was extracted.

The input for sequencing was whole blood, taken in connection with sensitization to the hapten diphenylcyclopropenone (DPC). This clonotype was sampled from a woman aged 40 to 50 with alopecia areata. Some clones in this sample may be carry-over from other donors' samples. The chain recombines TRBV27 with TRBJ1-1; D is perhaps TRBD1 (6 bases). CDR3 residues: CASSLSIIGGLTNTEAFF. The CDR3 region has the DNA TGTGCCAGCAGTTTATCGATAATTGGGGGCCTCACGAACACTGAAGCTTTCTTT.